This TCR beta chain originates from a study of T cells after yellow fever vaccination. Looking at the study overall: Some fractions had low cell numbers, and these were prepared with SMART-Seq v4 Ultra Low Input. Study outcomes and limitations: Of the clonotypes, a small share occurred in both CD4 and CD8 compartments. Subsequent to the booster, the majority of primary-vaccination clones reappeared (96% CD4, 70% to 90% CD8).

This clonotype came up many times. Antigen specificity is unknown. Trimming pared 2 bases from V and 4 bases from J, leaving 8 bases between. Per the germline V gene, CDR1 is ENHRY and CDR2 is SYGVKD. The CDR3 is 13 amino acids. TCRdb ran MiXCR on the 5' RACE reads and lists one entry per CDR3 protein. The data contain over 110,000 distinct CDR3 sequences, 7.7% of them singletons. V usage is TRBV10-3 and J usage is TRBJ2-5; unclear D gene. The starting material was CD4+ T cells sorted from PBMCs, obtained 5 days after the yellow fever booster vaccination. The receptor comes from a man younger than 40 who received the YFV17D yellow fever vaccine. CDR3 region: CAISEILTETQYF. CDR3 sequence (DNA): TGTGCCATCAGTGAGATACTCACAGAGACCCAGTACTTC.